Listed below are T cell receptor beta chains from one sample, sequenced in a study of T cells in Graves' hyperthyroidism and ophthalmopathy. TCRdb used MiXCR to reprocess the multiplex PCR reads, holding one entry per CDR3 protein. The table includes 600,000 or so distinct CDR3 sequences, around 16% detected once. What was sequenced was blood. The receptors come from a woman in her twenties or thirties with Graves' hyperthyroidism. Each CDR3 is given with its conserved first and last residue. D genes are given only for firm matches. A row's size may be missing; if present it is once, few, many or a size class.

V	J	D	size	DNA	CDR3
TRBV15	TRBJ2-3	TRBD2	many	TGTGCCACCAGCAGCGGGACTAGCGGGACCACAGATACGCAGTATTTT	CATSSGTSGTTDTQYF
TRBV5-1	TRBJ2-7	.	.	TGCGCCAGCAGCTTGGGGCTAGCGTCGGACTACGAGCAGTACTTC	CASSLGLASDYEQYF
TRBV5-1	TRBJ1-1	.	many	TGCGCCAGCAGCCTGACAGGACCTAGGGAAGCTTTCTTT	CASSLTGPREAFF
TRBV6-4	TRBJ2-1	.	.	TGTGCCAGCAGCCGCGGGTTAGCGGCATACAATGAGCAGTTCTTC	CASSRGLAAYNEQFF
TRBV29-1	TRBJ1-6	.	.	TGCAGCGTCCGAGAGGGTGGTGGGGGTAATTCACCCCTCCACTTT	CSVREGGGGNSPLHF
TRBV13	TRBJ1-4	.	.	TGTGCCAGCGGCTCCTCACAGGGAATAGGAGAAAAAAAACTGTTTTTT	CASGSSQGIGEKKLFF
TRBV30	TRBJ1-6	.	.	TGTGCCTGGAGAAGGGTCAGTGATTCACCCCTCCACTTT	CAWRRVSDSPLHF
TRBV27	TRBJ2-7	.	.	TGTGCCAGCAGTTTATCGCGGACGGGCTCTTACGACCAGTACTTC	CASSLSRTGSYDQYF
TRBV18	TRBJ2-6	.	.	TGTGCCAGCTCACCTGAGACCTCTGGGGCCAACGTCCTGACTTTC	CASSPETSGANVLTF
TRBV28	TRBJ2-7	.	.	TGTGCCACCCAGAGGGGAGGATGGTACGAGCAGTACTTC	CATQRGGWYEQYF
TRBV7-9	TRBJ1-3	TRBD1	.	TGTGCCAGCAGTCAAACTTTGGGACAGGGGCGGGGGGACACCATATATTTT	CASSQTLGQGRGDTIYF
TRBV18	TRBJ1-2	.	.	TGTGCCAGCTCACCGGAAAGGGCCCTCTTCTATGGCTACACCTTC	CASSPERALFYGYTF
TRBV4-1	TRBJ1-1	.	many	TGCGCCAGCAGCCAAGAAGGACCGACGAGTACTGAAGCTTTCTTT	CASSQEGPTSTEAFF
TRBV18	TRBJ2-7	TRBD1	few	TGTGCCAGCTCACAATACCCGGGACAGGGGCCATTAACCTACGAGCAGTACTTC	CASSQYPGQGPLTYEQYF
TRBV13	TRBJ2-3	.	.	TGTGCCAGCAGCTTGGTAGTGGGGGCAGATACGCAGTATTTT	CASSLVVGADTQYF
TRBV27	TRBJ1-5	.	many	TGTGCCAGCAGTCCACAGGGCCAGCCCCAGCATTTT	CASSPQGQPQHF
TRBV27	TRBJ1-2	.	.	TGTGCCAGCAGAGACGACAGGACCTATGGCTACACCTTC	CASRDDRTYGYTF
TRBV9	TRBJ2-2	TRBD2	.	TGTGCCAGCAGCGTAGCCTGGGGACTAGCAAACACCGGGGAGCTGTTTTTT	CASSVAWGLANTGELFF
TRBV5-1	TRBJ1-6	.	few	TGCGCCAGCAATCCCGAACCGGGGGGATTGGTGTCACCCCTCCACTTT	CASNPEPGGLVSPLHF
TRBV11-2	TRBJ2-1	TRBD1	many	TGTGCCAGCAGCTCCCGGACAGGGAAGCATGAGCAGTTCTTC	CASSSRTGKHEQFF
TRBV2	TRBJ2-7	TRBD2	many	TGTGCCAGCAGACCCGGGACTAGATACGAGCAGTACTTC	CASRPGTRYEQYF
TRBV3-1	TRBJ2-7	.	few	TGTGCCAGCAGCCAAGCCCCATTCGGCGAGCAGTACTTC	CASSQAPFGEQYF
TRBV20-1	TRBJ2-7	TRBD2	many	TGCAGTGCTAGACCTCCGATGGGAACTAGCGGCTACGAGCAGTACTTC	CSARPPMGTSGYEQYF
TRBV6-2/TRBV6-3	TRBJ1-5	.	few	TGTGCCAGCAGTTACACCGGGGCAAGCTGGCAGCCCCAGCATTTT	CASSYTGASWQPQHF
TRBV2	TRBJ2-7	.	.	TGTGCCAGCAGTAAAACAGGGTACGAGCAGTACTTC	CASSKTGYEQYF
TRBV27	TRBJ2-7	.	many	TGTGCCAGCAGTTTGTTAGCAGGGTACCACGAGCAGTACTTC	CASSLLAGYHEQYF
TRBV19	TRBJ1-2	.	.	TGTGCCAGTAGTATGCCACCAAAATCCCGGGAGGACTATGGCTACACCTTC	CASSMPPKSREDYGYTF
TRBV16	TRBJ2-4	TRBD1	.	TGTGCCAGCAGCACCCCGGGACAGGGATCTTTAGCCAAAAACATTCAGTACTTC	CASSTPGQGSLAKNIQYF
TRBV7-9	TRBJ2-3	.	.	TGTGCCAGCAGCTTAGCCCTTCAGGCGCAGTATTTT	CASSLALQAQYF
TRBV7-2	TRBJ2-1	TRBD2	.	TGTGCCAGCAGCGGCCCGGGACTAGCGGGAGGGAAGAATGAGCAGTTCTTC	CASSGPGLAGGKNEQFF
TRBV7-3	TRBJ2-1	.	many	TGTGCCAGCAGCTTGACCCGCAGCGATGAGCAGTTCTTC	CASSLTRSDEQFF
TRBV11-2	TRBJ1-4	.	many	TGTGCCAGCAGTGGGCCTAATGAAAAACTGTTTTTT	CASSGPNEKLFF
TRBV19	TRBJ2-1	TRBD2	.	TGTGCCAGTAGACTCGAGACTAGCGGGCCCTACAATGAGCAGTTCTTC	CASRLETSGPYNEQFF
TRBV9	TRBJ1-4	.	few	TGTGCCAGCAGCGTAGGTACGGCCTCAAGTGAAAAACTGTTTTTT	CASSVGTASSEKLFF
TRBV12-3/TRBV12-4	TRBJ1-2	.	few	TGTGCCAGCAGTTTAGCGGGGGGACCCGGAGGCTACACCTTC	CASSLAGGPGGYTF
TRBV9	TRBJ2-3	TRBD1	.	TGTGCCAGCAGCGCCCGGACAGGAAGGAGCACAGATACGCAGTATTTT	CASSARTGRSTDTQYF
TRBV11-2	TRBJ2-1	.	.	TGTGCCAGCAGCTTAGGCCAACATAGGAGCAATGAGCAGTTCTTC	CASSLGQHRSNEQFF
TRBV30	TRBJ2-2	TRBD2	.	TGTGCCTGGAGTCGAAAGGGACTAGCGGGAGGGCCTTCGAGGGAGCTGTTTTTT	CAWSRKGLAGGPSRELFF
TRBV2	TRBJ2-3	.	many	TGTGCCAGCAGTGAAGGACAAAGCACAGATACGCAGTATTTT	CASSEGQSTDTQYF
TRBV5-5	TRBJ1-5	.	few	TGTGCCAGCAGCTTCGCGGGGGCGCAGCCCCAGCATTTT	CASSFAGAQPQHF
TRBV12-3/TRBV12-4	TRBJ2-7	.	few	TGTGCCAGCAGTTCTTTTCATGGGGGCCTCTACGAGCAGTACTTC	CASSSFHGGLYEQYF
TRBV27	TRBJ2-7	.	many	TGTGCCAGCAGGAAACTAGGGACAACCTACGAGCAGTACTTC	CASRKLGTTYEQYF
TRBV2	TRBJ1-2	TRBD1	few	TGTGCCAGCAATAAAGACAGGGCATACAACTATGGCTACACCTTC	CASNKDRAYNYGYTF
TRBV20-1	TRBJ1-5	.	.	TGCAGTGCTGGGTTTAGCAATCAGCCCCAGCATTTT	CSAGFSNQPQHF
TRBV3-1	TRBJ2-7	.	many	TGTGCCAGCAGCCCGCGGGACCTGACCTACGAGCAGTACTTC	CASSPRDLTYEQYF
TRBV20-1	TRBJ2-7	.	few	TGCAGTGCTAGAGATTGGCAGGAAAGCTCCTACGAGCAGTACTTC	CSARDWQESSYEQYF
TRBV6-1	TRBJ2-3	.	many	TGTGCCAGCAGTGAGGTTCTAGACCGCCCGTCTTGGGCAGATACGCAGTATTTT	CASSEVLDRPSWADTQYF
TRBV28	TRBJ2-5	TRBD2	many	TGTGCCGGGAGGCGGGAGCTCGAAGAGACCCAGTACTTC	CAGRRELEETQYF
TRBV30	TRBJ2-1	.	many	TGTGCCTGGAGTGTACAAGTGAGCTCCTACAATGAGCAGTTCTTC	CAWSVQVSSYNEQFF
TRBV9	TRBJ2-5	TRBD1	.	TGTGCCAGCAGCCCACGAGGAGGGACAGGGATAAAAGAGACCCAGTACTTC	CASSPRGGTGIKETQYF
TRBV27	TRBJ1-1	TRBD1	many	TGTGCCAGCCGGGACAGCCTCCTACTCACTGAAGCTTTCTTT	CASRDSLLLTEAFF
TRBV28	TRBJ2-3	TRBD1	few	TGTGCCAGCAGAACAGCAACACGACAGGGTCGCCCCTATCGCACAGATACGCAGTATTTT	CASRTATRQGRPYRTDTQYF
TRBV30	TRBJ2-5	TRBD2	many	TGTGCCTGGGAGCGGGGTTCACAAGAGACCCAGTACTTC	CAWERGSQETQYF
TRBV2	TRBJ2-1	TRBD2	many	TGTGCCAGCGTCCGAGCTAGCGGGAGGGAGGCTGAGCAGTTCTTC	CASVRASGREAEQFF
TRBV5-1	TRBJ2-7	.	many	TGCGCCAGCAGCTTGTATTCCGGGATGGGGGACTACGAGCAGTACTTC	CASSLYSGMGDYEQYF
TRBV12-3/TRBV12-4	TRBJ1-5	.	many	TGTGCCAGCAGTTTAAGTACCGGGTCAGTTAATAGCAATCAGCCCCAGCATTTT	CASSLSTGSVNSNQPQHF
TRBV29-1	TRBJ1-2	.	.	TGCAGCGTTGAAGATTTGAGGGCGATCTACACCTTC	CSVEDLRAIYTF
TRBV28	TRBJ1-2	TRBD1	many	TGTGCCAGCAGTTCCCCAGGGGGCGATGGCTACACCTTC	CASSSPGGDGYTF